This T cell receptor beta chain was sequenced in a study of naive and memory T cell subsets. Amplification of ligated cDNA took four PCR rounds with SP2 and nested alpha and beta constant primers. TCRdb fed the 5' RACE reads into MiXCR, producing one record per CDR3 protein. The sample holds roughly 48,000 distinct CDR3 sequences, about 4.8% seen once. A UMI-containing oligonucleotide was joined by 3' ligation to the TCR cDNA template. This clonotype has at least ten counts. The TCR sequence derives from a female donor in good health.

CDR3 in DNA: TGTGCCAGCAGTCCACCGGGCCCCTCTGGAAACACCATATATTTT. Protein product: CASSPPGPSGNTIYF. This chain uses TRBV28 with TRBJ1-3; the D is unclear. Germline V gives CDR1 MDHEN, CDR2 SYDVKM. The V end lost 5 bases, the J end lost 0 bases, and 11 bases lay between the germline ends. There are 15 residues in the CDR3.